The T cell receptor beta chain under discussion was sequenced for a study of T cell responses to AZD1222 COVID-19 vaccine. Study-level findings and limits: Seropositivity was recorded at baseline in only six AZD1222 recipients. Researchers report vaccine-associated CD4 TCRs spanning spike, with dominance at 160-218 and 743-854.

Sequenced by immunoSEQ multiplex PCR; TCRdb stores in-frame clones only, minus some. This repertoire shows about 120,000 clones, nearly 90% found once; its top ten account for roughly 3%. The germline V gene encodes CDR1 SGHTA and CDR2 FQGTGA. V was trimmed by 5 bases and J by 0 bases, leaving 13 bases between them. CDR3 length: 15 amino acids. For this clone: Its cognate antigen is unknown.

This receptor was taken from an adult in good health. The chain is built from TRBV7-3 and TRBJ1-1; weak D call: TRBD1 (6 bases). The material was peripheral blood, obtained on day 0 of AZD1222 vaccination. The CDR3 region has the DNA TGTGCCAGCAGCGCGCAACAGGGTGTGAACACTGAAGCTTTCTTT. Encoded protein: CASSAQQGVNTEAFF.